What follows are 29 T cell receptor beta chains derived from one specimen sequenced in a study of blood T cell repertoires in COVID-19. Clones were sequenced by immunoSEQ multiplex PCR, and TCRdb holds only the in-frame ones, with some missing. Of around 140,000 clones listed, about nine tenths are singletons. The sequenced sample was peripheral blood. The receptors derive from a man in his fifties or sixties who had recovered from COVID-19.

The chain couples TRBV6-5 to TRBJ2-1; 9 bases map to TRBD2. CDR3 length: 15 amino acids. The germline V gene has CDR1 MNHEY and CDR2 SVGAGI. Trimming removed 2 bases from V and 4 bases from J; junction bases left unmatched: 3. In DNA, the CDR3 is TGTGCCAGCAGTTACGGGAGCGGGGGGTACAATGAGCAGTTCTTC. Its protein is CASSYGSGGYNEQFF.

This chain connects TRBV14 to TRBJ2-1, with D perhaps TRBD2 (6 bases). V was shortened by 0 bases and J by 15 bases, with 18 bases between the two germline ends. The germline V gene has CDR1 SGHDN and CDR2 FVKESK. The CDR3 has 14 amino acids. CDR3 coding DNA: TGTGCCAGCAGCCAAGATCGGGGGACGCCATCGCGGTTCTTC. It translates to CASSQDRGTPSRFF. Full variable domain (remainder filled in from reference TRBV14 and TRBJ2-1): EAGVTQFPSHSVIEKGQTVTLRCDPISGHDNLYWYRRVMGKEIKFLLHFVKESKQDESGMPNNRFLAERTGGTYSTLKVQPAELEDSGVYFCASSQDRGTPSRFFGPGTRLTVL.

The chain recombines TRBV5-6 with TRBJ1-6; TRBD1 agrees at 7 bases. Germline V gives CDR1 SGHDT, CDR2 YYEEEE. This CDR3 region has 17 residues. V dropped 0 bases and J dropped 7; count of bases not matched to a gene: 10. In nucleotides, the CDR3 is TGTGCCAGCAGCTTGGTCCGAGGGGGCTCAAGGAATTCACCCCTCCACTTT. As protein: CASSLVRGGSRNSPLHF.

The CDR3, as DNA: TGTGCCAGCAGCTTTGTATGTCGTCGAAACACCATATATTTT. Its protein product is CASSFVCRRNTIYF. The genes are TRBV7-2 and TRBJ1-3; D not certain. V lost 3 bases to trimming and J lost 5 bases, with 11 bases between them. Germline CDR1 is SGHTA and CDR2 is FQGNSA. The CDR3 has 14 residues.

The chain employs TRBV9 and TRBJ2-5; 12 nucleotides line up with TRBD2. The ends lost 3 bases at V and 1 base at J; junction bases unmatched: 10. Germline V gene sequence: CDR1 SGDLS, CDR2 YYNGEE. There are 18 residues in the CDR3. The CDR3 DNA is TGTGCCAGCAGCGACCCCCGGGGACTAGCGGGCTCCCAAGAGACCCAGTACTTC. Amino acid sequence: CASSDPRGLAGSQETQYF. The full variable domain, with the rest looked up from reference TRBV9 and TRBJ2-5, is DSGVTQTPKHLITATGQRVTLRCSPRSGDLSVYWYQQSLDQGLQFLIQYYNGEERAKGNILERFSAQQFPDLHSELNLSSLELGDSALYFCASSDPRGLAGSQETQYFGPGTRLLVL.

The rearrangement links TRBV11-2 to TRBJ2-1; 10 nucleotides agree with TRBD2. This CDR3 comprises 15 residues. J was trimmed by 7 bases and V by 5 bases; bases with no gene match: 8. The germline V gene encodes CDR1 SGHAT and CDR2 FQNNGV. This CDR3 reads CASSQAGGRGNEQFF. In nucleotides, the CDR3 is TGTGCCAGCAGCCAAGCGGGGGGGCGAGGGAATGAGCAGTTCTTC.

In its sample, this clone was seen once. The genes are TRBV2 and TRBJ2-7; TRBD2 matches at 9 bases. The CDR3 contains 17 residues. Germline V lookup: CDR1 SNHLY, CDR2 FYNNEI. The trim removed 5 bases at V and 0 bases at J, leaving 11 bases unmatched. The CDR3 coding sequence is TGTGCCAGCAGTTGGCGGCTAGCGGGGAGAGACTCCTACGAGCAGTACTTC. Translating gives CASSWRLAGRDSYEQYF.

This CDR3 is CASSQGQGFYGYTF. CDR3 bases: TGTGCCAGCAGCCAAGGGCAGGGGTTCTATGGCTACACCTTC. The chain employs TRBV3-1 (or the pseudogene TRBV3-2) and TRBJ1-2, with D perhaps matching TRBD1 (6 bases). V was pared by 1 base and J by 4 bases, with 10 bases between. Germline V gene sequence: CDR1 LGHDT, CDR2 YNNKEL (reference sequence). This CDR3 is built from 14 residues.

The chain carries TRBV2 and TRBJ1-2; 12 bases line up with TRBD1. V was clipped by 1 base and J by 7 bases; unmatched bases: 10. This CDR3 is 17 amino acids long. The germline gives CDR1 SNHLY, CDR2 FYNNEI. The CDR3 loop is CASSEVGTGGGYFGYTF. CDR3 DNA: TGTGCCAGCAGTGAAGTTGGGACAGGGGGCGGTTATTTTGGCTACACCTTC.

The CDR3 sequence: CASSLGLAGTEQFF. CDR3 bases: TGTGCCAGCAGCTTAGGTCTAGCGGGGACTGAGCAGTTCTTC. The rearrangement links TRBV7-2 to TRBJ2-1; 9 bases map to TRBD2. V dropped 1 base and J dropped 9; count of bases not matched to a gene: 4. Germline CDR1 is SGHTA and CDR2 is FQGNSA. The CDR3 is 14 amino acids.

The V gene is TRBV2, the J gene TRBJ2-2, with TRBD2 matching over 11 bases. The J segment lost 4 bases and the V segment lost 8 bases, leaving 6 bases of the junction unmatched. Germline V CDR1 and CDR2: SNHLY, FYNNEI. There are 15 residues in the CDR3. This CDR3 is CASERGLAATGELFF. In DNA, the CDR3 is TGTGCCAGCGAGAGGGGACTAGCGGCCACCGGGGAGCTGTTTTTT.

The CDR3 reads CASSDHGLNYGYTF. CDR3 nucleotides: TGTGCCAGCAGTGATCACGGACTTAACTATGGCTACACCTTC. V is TRBV2 and J is TRBJ1-2, with unresolved D. The CDR3 extends over 14 amino acids. Trimming pared 3 bases from V and 1 base from J, leaving 9 bases between. CDR1 is SNHLY and CDR2 is FYNNEI in the germline V gene.

The chain recombines TRBV5-4 with TRBJ2-1, with TRBD2 as a possible D gene (7 bases). This CDR3 spans 13 amino acids. Trimming cost V 7 bases and J 4 bases, with 12 bases left between them. CDR1 is SGHNT, CDR2 YYREEE, per germline (reference sequence). CDR3 region: CASAAGAYNEQFF. Written as DNA, the CDR3 is TGTGCCAGCGCCGCGGGGGCATACAATGAGCAGTTCTTC.

The chain recombines TRBV9 with TRBJ2-3; D ambiguous. The CDR3 consists of 14 residues. V was trimmed by 0 bases and J by 1 base, leaving 6 bases between them. Germline V gene sequence: CDR1 SGDLS, CDR2 YYNGEE. The CDR3 region is CASSVGVGTDTQYF. Here the CDR3 DNA reads TGTGCCAGCAGCGTAGGCGTGGGCACAGATACGCAGTATTTT.

Ten or more counts support this clone. The V gene is TRBV3-1 (or the pseudogene TRBV3-2), the J gene TRBJ1-6, with D uncertain. Germline V gene lookup returns CDR1 LGHDT and CDR2 YNNKEL (reference sequence). Deletions cut 4 bases from V and 5 bases from J, with 6 bases between. The CDR3 is 13 amino acids. CDR3 bases: TGTGCCAGCAGCCTAAACAATAATTCACCCCTCCACTTT. Its protein product is CASSLNNNSPLHF.

The rearrangement links TRBV7-2 to TRBJ1-5; 9 bases match TRBD1. In germline, CDR1 is SGHTA, CDR2 FQGNSA. The CDR3 has 15 amino acids. J lost 5 bases, V lost 5 bases, and 7 bases had no gene match. The CDR3 nucleotides are TGTGCCAGCAGCCTAGGACAGGGGATGCATCAGCCCCAGCATTTT. Translation: CASSLGQGMHQPQHF.

Only one count was recorded for this clone. The chain combines TRBV6-2 or TRBV6-3 with TRBJ2-1; D is ambiguous. The CDR3 is 15 amino acids. The germline gives CDR1 MNHEY, CDR2 SVGEGT. V was shortened by 2 bases and J by 2 bases, with 10 bases between the two germline ends. As DNA, the CDR3 is TGTGCCAGCAGTTACAGCGAAGCCCCCTACAATGAGCAGTTCTTC. This sequence encodes CASSYSEAPYNEQFF.

V is TRBV18 and J is TRBJ2-1; the D gene is possibly TRBD2 (7 bases). The ends were cut back, 3 bases at V and 8 bases at J, with 14 bases in the middle. Germline CDR1 and CDR2: KGHSH and LQKENI. The CDR3 sequence is 14 residues long. This CDR3 reads CASSPSGGFYEQFF. The CDR3 DNA reads TGTGCCAGCTCACCGTCGGGGGGCTTCTATGAGCAGTTCTTC.

The V call is TRBV11-3, the J call TRBJ2-3; TRBD2 matches 11 bases. The J segment lost 0 bases and the V segment lost 1 base, leaving 6 bases of the junction unmatched. CDR1 and CDR2 from the germline V gene are SGHNT and YENEEA. There are 18 residues in the CDR3. In DNA form, the CDR3 reads TGTGCCAGCAGCTTAGTTATCCTAGCGGGGGGAAGCACAGATACGCAGTATTTT. Protein: CASSLVILAGGSTDTQYF.

This clone appeared a single time. This chain uses TRBV20-1 with TRBJ2-2, with 10 bases matching TRBD2. The junction had 8 bases not matched to a gene; V was cut back by 3 bases and J by 7 bases. The CDR3 consists of 15 residues. Germline V lookup: CDR1 DFQATT, CDR2 SNEGSKA (reference sequence). CDR3 bases: TGCAGTGCTAGTATGTCTAGCGGGGGAGGCGGGGAGCTGTTTTTT. As protein: CSASMSSGGGGELFF.

The chain recombines TRBV5-4 with TRBJ2-5, with 11 bases identical to TRBD2. V was clipped by 3 bases and J by 2 bases; unmatched bases: 6. The CDR3 runs 16 residues. Germline CDR1 reads SGHNT; CDR2 reads YYREEE (reference sequence). The CDR3 nucleotides are TGTGCCAGCAGCTCTCTAGCGGGGGGTGTACAAGAGACCCAGTACTTC. This codes for CASSSLAGGVQETQYF. Full variable domain (missing parts from reference TRBV5-4 and TRBJ2-5): ETGVTQSPTHLIKTRGQQVTLRCSSQSGHNTVSWYQQALGQGPQFIFQYYREEENGRGNFPPRFSGLQFPNYSSELNVNALELDDSALYLCASSSLAGGVQETQYFGPGTRLLVL.

This sequence joins TRBV9 and TRBJ1-3; D possibly corresponds to TRBD1 (6 bases). Germline V gives CDR1 SGDLS, CDR2 YYNGEE. V was trimmed by 3 bases and J by 2 bases, leaving 15 bases between them. The CDR3 covers 16 residues. The CDR3 coding sequence is TGTGCCAGCAGCGCCCCCGGGACAACAGCTGGAAACACCATATATTTT. It translates to CASSAPGTTAGNTIYF.

This chain joins TRBV18 and TRBJ2-5; 14 nucleotides align to TRBD2. Germline V gene lookup returns CDR1 KGHSH and CDR2 LQKENI. CDR3 size: 15 residues. V shed 4 bases, J shed 4 bases, and the junction held 2 bases outside the gene matches. CDR3 amino acids: CASSLGLAGAETQYF. CDR3 coding DNA: TGTGCCAGCTCACTGGGACTAGCGGGGGCAGAGACCCAGTACTTC.

DNA for the CDR3: TGCGCCAGCAGCCGCTCACAGAGCTCCTACAATGAGCAGTTCTTC. Translation: CASSRSQSSYNEQFF. The chain is built from TRBV5-1 and TRBJ2-1; D gene unclear. Trimming pared 4 bases from V and 0 bases from J, leaving 11 bases between. The CDR3 length is 15 residues. In germline, CDR1 is SGHRS, CDR2 YFSETQ.

This rearrangement joins TRBV20-1 to TRBJ1-5; D is uncertain. The CDR3 runs 14 residues. In germline, CDR1 is DFQATT, CDR2 SNEGSKA (reference sequence). V lost 3 bases and J 4 bases, leaving 13 bases between the germline ends. CDR3 in DNA: TGCAGTGCTAGTCTTGGCCCGAAAAATCAGCCCCAGCATTTT. Translated: CSASLGPKNQPQHF.

As concerns this clone: Other DNA sequences in the sample encode the same CDR3. The DNA for the CDR3 is TGTGCCAGCAGTGAAAGACTAGCTACCTACGAGCAGTACTTC. Residues: CASSERLATYEQYF. The chain is built from TRBV6-1 and TRBJ2-7; 7 bases line up with TRBD2. This CDR3 is 14 amino acids long. Germline values: CDR1 MNHNS, CDR2 SASEGT. With 2 bases clipped from V and 2 bases from J, the junction kept 3 bases outside the gene matches.

This clone appeared a single time. The chain joins TRBV4-3 to TRBJ1-1; D is perhaps TRBD1 (5 bases). The CDR3 length is 16 residues. V was shortened by 0 bases and J by 5 bases, with 16 bases between the two germline ends. Germline V gene lookup returns CDR1 LGHNA and CDR2 YSLEER. This chain's CDR3 is CASSQDRQGISTEAFF. The CDR3 nucleotides read TGCGCCAGCAGCCAAGATCGGCAGGGCATCTCTACTGAAGCTTTCTTT.

This chain connects TRBV7-2 to TRBJ1-5; a weak D match, TRBD1 (5 bases). In germline, CDR1 is SGHTA, CDR2 FQGNSA. V dropped 7 bases and J dropped 3 bases, with 16 bases sitting between them. This CDR3 has 15 amino acids. The CDR3 is CASNYAPGSNQPQHF. The CDR3 region has the DNA TGTGCCAGCAACTATGCCCCAGGGTCCAATCAGCCCCAGCATTTT.

J is TRBJ1-5 and V is TRBV6-6; D ambiguous. Between the trimmed V and J ends, which lost 0 bases and 7 bases, there was a span of 7 bases. The CDR3 loop spans 13 amino acids. The V gene's germline CDR1 is MNHNY and CDR2 SVGAGI (reference sequence). The DNA for the CDR3 is TGTGCCAGCAGTTACTCGACCGGGCAGCCCCAGCATTTT. It yields the protein CASSYSTGQPQHF.